The 27 T cell receptor beta chains below all came from one sample that was sequenced in a study of early T cells in non-severe SARS-CoV-2 infection. TCRdb ran MiXCR on the 5' RACE reads and lists one entry per CDR3 protein. Among about 60,000 distinct CDR3 sequences listed, 8% to 10% were seen once. Sequenced material: whole blood. Source of these receptors: an adult who was a healthcare worker with PCR-confirmed SARS-CoV-2 infection or an uninfected control (not recorded which).

The gene calls are TRBV2 and TRBJ2-1; 9 nucleotides match TRBD2. CDR3 length: 15 residues. V lost 3 bases and J lost 4; bases outside the gene matches: 4. Germline assignment: CDR1 SNHLY and CDR2 FYNNEI. CDR3 DNA: TGTGCCAGCAGTGACAGTACTAGCGGGTACAATGAGCAGTTCTTC. As protein: CASSDSTSGYNEQFF.

The CDR3 sequence: CASSWQGQETQYF. The CDR3 nucleotides read TGTGCCAGCAGCTGGCAGGGACAAGAGACCCAGTACTTC. V gene TRBV5-5 combines with J gene TRBJ2-5, with D possibly being TRBD1 (5 bases). The CDR3 has 13 amino acids. Trimming stripped 3 bases from V and 2 bases from J, with 8 bases between. CDR1 is SGHKS and CDR2 is YYEKEE in the germline V gene (reference sequence).

This clonotype was counted at least ten times. V is TRBV6-4 and J is TRBJ2-1, with D perhaps matching TRBD2 (6 bases). The CDR3 covers 14 residues. The germline CDR1 and CDR2 sequences are MRHNA and SNTAGT. V lost 0 bases and J 8 bases, leaving 11 bases between the germline ends. This chain's CDR3 is CASSDSGGVDEQFF. CDR3 nucleotides: TGTGCCAGCAGTGACTCAGGAGGGGTTGATGAGCAGTTCTTC.

This chain joins TRBV12-3 or TRBV12-4 and TRBJ2-7; a weak D match, TRBD1 (5 bases). The length of the CDR3 is 12 residues. Trimming took 3 bases from V and 6 from J, leaving 9 bases between them. The CDR3 spells CASSLSGSEQYV. The CDR3 DNA is TGTGCCAGCAGTTTGTCAGGGTCCGAGCAGTACGTC.

This clonotype was recorded many times. This chain uses TRBV21-1 with TRBJ2-7; the listed D gene, TRBD2, was not tested against the DNA. TRBV21-1 is termed a pseudogene. The CDR3 extends over 16 amino acids. CDR3: CASSTQRLARRYEQYV. The CDR3 DNA reads as TGTGCCAGCAGCACCCAGAGACTAGCGCGGAGATACGAGCAGTACGTC.

This clonotype was picked up a small number of times. The rearrangement links TRBV30 to TRBJ2-2, with D unresolved. The CDR3 runs to 14 residues. Germline V lookup: CDR1 GTSNPN, CDR2 SVGIG (reference sequence). Trimming took 0 bases from V and 7 from J, leaving 12 bases between them. The CDR3 protein is CAWSVGPLGGELFF. CDR3 bases: TGTGCCTGGAGTGTAGGCCCATTGGGCGGGGAGCTGTTTTTT.

This clonotype was seen a few times. The chain has TRBV11-2 and TRBJ2-6; D is perhaps TRBD1 (6 bases). This CDR3 is built from 16 residues. V was cut by 3 bases and J by 4 bases, with 13 bases left in between. CDR1 and CDR2 from the germline V gene are SGHAT and FQNNGV. The CDR3 DNA reads as TGTGCCAGCAGCTTCAGGGGTTCCTCCGGGGCCAACGTCCTGACTTTC. This codes for CASSFRGSSGANVLTF.

This clonotype came up a few times. V gene TRBV12-3 or TRBV12-4 combines with J gene TRBJ1-6; D is undetermined. V was cut by 3 bases and J by 7 bases, with 19 bases left in between. The CDR3 sequence is 17 residues long. Written as DNA, the CDR3 is TGTGCCAGCAGTTTTCTTCGGCGTCGGGGTGAAAATTCACCCCTCCACTTT. It specifies CASSFLRRRGENSPLHF.

As concerns this clonotype: Possible read error: a much larger clone is one base away. The gene calls are TRBV5-1 and TRBJ2-1, with 8 bases matching TRBD2. This CDR3 is 17 amino acids long. The germline V gene has CDR1 SGHRS and CDR2 YFSETQ. The CDR3 loop reads CTSSRDIPGTRNNEQFF. CDR3 nucleotide sequence: TGCACCAGCAGCCGCGATATTCCTGGGACTAGAAACAATGAGCAGTTCTTC. Using reference TRBV5-1 and TRBJ2-1 for the parts outside the CDR3, the full variable domain is KAGVTQTPRYLIKTRGQQVTLSCSPISGHRSVSWYQQTPGQGLQFLFEYFSETQRNKGNFPGRFSGRQFSNSRSEMNVSTLELGDSALYLCTSSRDIPGTRNNEQFFGPGTRLTVL.

There are many counts of this clonotype. V is TRBV5-6 and J is TRBJ1-3; 8 positions match TRBD1. The V and J ends lost 2 bases and 0 bases, in that order; junction bases with no gene match: 7. The V gene's germline CDR1 is SGHDT and CDR2 YYEEEE. CDR3 size: 17 residues. The CDR3 nucleotides read TGTGCCAGCAGCTTTGGTACAGGGGGTTACTCTGGAAACACCATATATTTT. The encoded protein is CASSFGTGGYSGNTIYF.

This clonotype was recorded many times. The rearrangement joins TRBV19 to TRBJ1-5, with TRBD1 identical over 8 bases. The V segment lost 7 bases and the J segment 7 bases; nucleotides outside the gene matches: 3. The CDR3 runs to 12 residues. Germline V gene lookup returns CDR1 LNHDA and CDR2 SQIVND (reference sequence). CDR3 nucleotides: TGTGCCAGTAAGGACAGGGCACAGCCCCAGCATTTT. Its translation: CASKDRAQPQHF. Together with reference TRBV19 and TRBJ1-5, the CDR3 gives the full variable domain: DGGITQSPKYLFRKEGQNVTLSCEQNLNHDAMYWYRQDPGQGLRLIYYSQIVNDFQKGDIAEGYSVSREKKESFPLTVTSAQKNPTAFYLCASKDRAQPQHFGDGTRLSIL.

This clonotype showed up just a few times. The V and J genes are TRBV3-1 and TRBJ1-5; D is uncertain. CDR1 is LGHDT and CDR2 is YNNKEL in the germline V gene (reference sequence). The CDR3 runs to 15 residues. V was clipped by 0 bases and J by 1 base, with 7 bases between them. The CDR3 is CASSQDSVSNQPQHF. CDR3 in DNA: TGTGCCAGCAGCCAAGACAGCGTAAGCAATCAGCCCCAGCATTTT. The full variable domain, its missing parts supplied by reference TRBV3-1 and TRBJ1-5, is DTAVSQTPKYLVTQMGNDKSIKCEQNLGHDTMYWYKQDSKKFLKIMFSYNNKELIINETVPNRFSPKSPDKAHLNLHINSLELGDSAVYFCASSQDSVSNQPQHFGDGTRLSIL.

This clonotype was counted between two and nine times. J is TRBJ2-5 and V is TRBV7-3, with D unclear. Between the trimmed V and J ends, which lost 2 bases and 5 bases, there was a span of 9 bases. Germline CDR1 and CDR2: SGHTA and FQGTGA. The CDR3 sequence is 13 residues long. The CDR3 loop is CASSLRRRETQYF. The CDR3 DNA reads TGTGCCAGCAGCTTACGGCGGCGGGAGACCCAGTACTTC.

This clonotype was detected many times. This chain joins TRBV12-3 or TRBV12-4 and TRBJ2-4; D is perhaps TRBD1 (6 bases). This CDR3 is 15 amino acids long. Trimming removed 6 bases at V and 7 bases at J, with 19 bases between. The CDR3 nucleotides are TGTGCCAGCAGACCGGCGGACAGCTACGGTAACATTCAGTACTTC. Protein sequence: CASRPADSYGNIQYF.

The V call is TRBV6-5, the J call TRBJ2-2; TRBD2 might be the D (5 bases). V shed 6 bases and J shed 3 bases, with 11 bases lying between them. The germline V gene has CDR1 MNHEY and CDR2 SVGAGI. This CDR3 region has 14 residues. CDR3 residues: CASSRGLYTGELFF. In nucleotides, the CDR3 is TGTGCCAGCAGCCGCGGACTGTACACCGGGGAGCTGTTTTTT.

The chain is built from TRBV6-9 and TRBJ1-2, with 8 bases lining up with TRBD1. Germline V gene lookup returns CDR1 MNHGY and CDR2 SVAAGI. V lost 5 bases to trimming and J lost 9 bases; unmatched junction nucleotides: 17. This CDR3 is 16 amino acids long. The CDR3 reads CASSPGQESAAYSYTF. DNA for the CDR3: TGTGCCAGCAGTCCGGGACAGGAATCGGCGGCTTATAGCTACACCTTC.

This chain uses TRBV4-2 with TRBJ2-1, with D possibly matching TRBD1 (6 bases). V was shortened by 1 base and J by 7 bases, with 14 bases between the two germline ends. Germline CDR1 and CDR2: LGHNA and YNFKEQ. The CDR3 totals 15 residues. The CDR3 loop reads CASSQVQGSGNEQFF. In DNA, the CDR3 is TGTGCCAGCAGCCAAGTACAGGGAAGTGGTAATGAGCAGTTCTTC.

There are a few counts of this clonotype. This chain joins TRBV18 and TRBJ2-1; 13 nucleotides agree with TRBD2. J was trimmed by 6 bases and V by 3 bases; bases with no gene match: 5. The germline V gene encodes CDR1 KGHSH and CDR2 LQKENI. The CDR3 loop spans 16 amino acids. This CDR3 reads CASSPGLAGASNEQFF. CDR3 sequence (DNA): TGTGCCAGCTCACCCGGACTAGCGGGGGCCAGCAATGAGCAGTTCTTC.

There are many counts of this clonotype. The chain couples TRBV11-2 to TRBJ1-2; TRBD1 matches 9 bases. The length of the CDR3 is 15 residues. Germline CDR1 and CDR2: SGHAT and FQNNGV. V trimming: 5 bases; J trimming: 6 bases; junction bases outside the gene matches: 10. Written as DNA, the CDR3 is TGTGCCAGCAGCGGGACAGGGAAATTGGTTGATGGCTACACCTTC. It is translated as CASSGTGKLVDGYTF.

This clonotype was counted ten times or more. The chain employs TRBV27 and TRBJ2-5; possibly TRBD1 or TRBD2 for D (5 bases each). V lost 2 bases and J 4 bases, leaving 11 bases between the germline ends. Germline-derived CDR1 and CDR2 are MNHEY and SMNVEV (reference sequence). There are 14 residues in the CDR3. Here the CDR3 DNA reads TGTGCCAGCAGTTTAGGGACCGCTGGAGAGACCCAGTACTTC. Its translation: CASSLGTAGETQYF.

In its sample, this clonotype was seen a few times. The chain carries TRBV5-6 and TRBJ2-2; the D gene is possibly TRBD2 (5 bases). Germline V gene lookup returns CDR1 SGHDT and CDR2 YYEEEE. This CDR3 comprises 15 residues. V was clipped by 1 base and J by 4 bases, with 11 bases between them. The CDR3 DNA sequence: TGTGCCAGCAGCTTGACTCAGAGGGCCACCGGGGAGCTGTTTTTT. Its protein product is CASSLTQRATGELFF.

The chain uses TRBV28 and TRBJ2-7; 7 bases are a match to TRBD1. V dropped 7 bases and J dropped 3; count of bases not matched to a gene: 9. The CDR3 length is 14 residues. CDR1 is MDHEN, CDR2 SYDVKM, per germline. The CDR3 spells CASTTTGSVYEQYV. The CDR3 bases are TGTGCCAGCACTACGACAGGGAGTGTCTACGAGCAGTACGTC.

This clonotype was seen only a few times. V and J are TRBV12-3 or TRBV12-4 and TRBJ2-7, with unresolved D. The CDR3 is 14 amino acids. V lost 2 bases and J 2 bases, leaving 10 bases between the germline ends. As DNA, the CDR3 is TGTGCCAGCAGTTTAAAGGGTTCGACCTACGAGCAGTACGTC. Translated, it gives CASSLKGSTYEQYV.

A few counts support this clonotype. This chain uses TRBV6-9 with TRBJ2-1, with unresolved D. The CDR3 is 16 amino acids. From germline, CDR1 is MNHGY and CDR2 SVAAGI. V was cut by 4 bases and J by 8 bases, with 21 bases left in between. The CDR3: CASSLKEDRATYEQFF. Written as DNA, the CDR3 is TGTGCCAGCAGTTTAAAAGAGGATAGGGCAACATATGAGCAGTTCTTC.

This clonotype has at least ten counts. The chain couples TRBV9 to TRBJ2-3; 7 nucleotides match TRBD1. The CDR3 has 15 amino acids. The ends lost 2 bases at V and 2 bases at J; junction bases unmatched: 5. CDR1 is SGDLS, CDR2 YYNGEE, per germline. The CDR3, as DNA: TGTGCCAGCAGCGTCCGGGACAGTGTCACAGATACGCAGTATTTT. It translates to CASSVRDSVTDTQYF. The variable domain in full, completed from reference TRBV9 and TRBJ2-3, reads DSGVTQTPKHLITATGQRVTLRCSPRSGDLSVYWYQQSLDQGLQFLIQYYNGEERAKGNILERFSAQQFPDLHSELNLSSLELGDSALYFCASSVRDSVTDTQYFGPGTRLTVL.

The J gene is TRBJ2-3, the V gene TRBV7-9; 8 bases are shared with TRBD1. This CDR3 has 15 amino acids. Per the germline V gene, CDR1 is SEHNR and CDR2 is FQNEAQ (reference sequence). J lost 0 bases, V lost 5 bases, and 4 bases had no gene match. The CDR3 region has the DNA TGTGCCAGCAGCAAAGGACAGGGCAGCACAGATACGCAGTATTTT. Translation: CASSKGQGSTDTQYF. The whole variable domain, filled in from reference TRBV7-9 and TRBJ2-3, reads DTGVSQNPRHKITKRGQNVTFRCDPISEHNRLYWYRQTLGQGPEFLTYFQNEAQLEKSRLLSDRFSAERPKGSFSTLEIQRTEQGDSAMYLCASSKGQGSTDTQYFGPGTRLTVL.

In this sample, this clonotype turned up many times. This chain links TRBV12-5 with TRBJ2-1; 10 bases agree with TRBD2. CDR3 size: 13 residues. CDR1 and CDR2 (germline): LGHNT, FRNRAP. V gave up 6 bases and J gave up 6 bases; unmatched junction bases: 2. The CDR3 is CASGLAGPNEQFF. In DNA form, the CDR3 reads TGTGCTAGTGGACTAGCGGGGCCCAATGAGCAGTTCTTC.